These T cell receptor beta chains were read from a single sample in a study of post-analysis software for immune sequencing data. Via MiXCR, TCRdb re-called the PCR reads, giving one row per CDR3 protein. Among about 560,000 distinct CDR3 sequences, roughly 40% were seen once, and the ten largest hold more than 1.5%. The sample was blood. The receptors here all came from a girl between 10 and 17 years old with multiple sclerosis. Both conserved end residues are part of each CDR3. D genes are given only for firm matches. Not all rows give a size; the values are once, few, many and, for expanded clones, a class.

v_gene,j_gene,abundance,d_gene,CDR3nt,CDR3aa
TRBV7-9,TRBJ1-5,.,.,TGTGCCAGCAGCCAGGACACTAGCAATCAGCCCCAGCATTTT,CASSQDTSNQPQHF
TRBV7-9,TRBJ1-4,.,.,TGTGCCAGCAGCTCCCGGTCAGCGGAAAAACTGTTTTTT,CASSSRSAEKLFF
TRBV5-1,TRBJ2-1,few,.,TGTGCCAGCAGCTTTAGAGGCGATGAGCAGTTCTTC,CASSFRGDEQFF
TRBV7-2,TRBJ2-5,.,.,TGTGCCAGCAGCCTCCGAACGGAGACCCAGTACTTC,CASSLRTETQYF
TRBV6-6,TRBJ1-1,.,.,TGTGCCAGCAGTTCAGCAGACACTGAAGCTTTCTTT,CASSSADTEAFF
TRBV11-3,TRBJ1-2,.,.,TGTGCCAGCAGCCTGGGTCGAGAAGGCTATGGCTACACCTTC,CASSLGREGYGYTF
TRBV12-3/TRBV12-4,TRBJ1-3,.,.,TGTGCCAGCAGACCCAGTACCTCTGGAAACACCATATATTTT,CASRPSTSGNTIYF
TRBV20-1,TRBJ2-3,.,TRBD1,TGCAGTGCTGAGAACCAGGGGGTAGGCACAGATACGCAGTATTTT,CSAENQGVGTDTQYF
TRBV6-2/TRBV6-3,TRBJ2-5,few,TRBD2,TGTGCCAGCAGTTACCCTCGTCCCGGGACTAGCGCGGAGACCCAGTACTTC,CASSYPRPGTSAETQYF
TRBV5-1,TRBJ2-1,few,TRBD1,TGCGCCAGCAGCTTAGAAGGGGGCGACGTCAATGAGCAGTTCTTC,CASSLEGGDVNEQFF
TRBV20-1,TRBJ2-7,few,TRBD2,TGCAGTGCCGGACGCGGGAGTAGGTCCTACGAGCAGTACTTC,CSAGRGSRSYEQYF
TRBV29-1,TRBJ2-5,.,.,TGCAGCGTTGCTTCGGACAGATTCCAGGGGACCCAGTACTTC,CSVASDRFQGTQYF
TRBV5-1,TRBJ2-7,many,.,TGCGCCAGCAGCCCGGAGTTGACGGCCCCCTACGAGCAGTACTTC,CASSPELTAPYEQYF
TRBV10-3,TRBJ2-5,few,.,TGTGCCATCAGAGCGGACAACCTGGTGGGGGAGACCCAGTACTTC,CAIRADNLVGETQYF
TRBV24-1,TRBJ2-3,.,.,TGTGCCACCACCCCCTGTAAGCGAGGAGCGGGTGACACAGATACGCAGTATTTT,CATTPCKRGAGDTDTQYF
TRBV13,TRBJ1-1,many,TRBD1,TGTGCCAGCAGCCGTGGGACAGCCGAAGCTTTCTTT,CASSRGTAEAFF
TRBV29-1,TRBJ2-1,few,.,TGCAGCGTTGGTGAAGGCAATGAGCAGTTCTTC,CSVGEGNEQFF
TRBV27,TRBJ2-1,few,TRBD1,TGTGCCAGCCGCGGGACAGGGGTTTACAATGAGCAGTTCTTC,CASRGTGVYNEQFF
TRBV20-1,TRBJ2-1,.,.,TGCAGTGCTAGGGGGGAGAGCCCCTACAATGAGCAGTTCTTC,CSARGESPYNEQFF
TRBV29-1,TRBJ1-2,few,TRBD1,TGCAGCGTTCTTGGGTCCGGGACAGATTATGGCTACACCTTC,CSVLGSGTDYGYTF
TRBV2,TRBJ1-5,.,.,TGTGCCAGCAGCGGAAGCGATCAGCCCCAGCATTTT,CASSGSDQPQHF
TRBV20-1,TRBJ2-1,.,.,TGTAGTGCTAGAGAGGGACGATTGGTCAACGATGAGCAGTTCTTC,CSAREGRLVNDEQFF
TRBV20-1,TRBJ2-5,few,TRBD2,TGCAGTGCTAGCAGAGCGGGAGGGCGGGAGACCCAGTACTTC,CSASRAGGRETQYF